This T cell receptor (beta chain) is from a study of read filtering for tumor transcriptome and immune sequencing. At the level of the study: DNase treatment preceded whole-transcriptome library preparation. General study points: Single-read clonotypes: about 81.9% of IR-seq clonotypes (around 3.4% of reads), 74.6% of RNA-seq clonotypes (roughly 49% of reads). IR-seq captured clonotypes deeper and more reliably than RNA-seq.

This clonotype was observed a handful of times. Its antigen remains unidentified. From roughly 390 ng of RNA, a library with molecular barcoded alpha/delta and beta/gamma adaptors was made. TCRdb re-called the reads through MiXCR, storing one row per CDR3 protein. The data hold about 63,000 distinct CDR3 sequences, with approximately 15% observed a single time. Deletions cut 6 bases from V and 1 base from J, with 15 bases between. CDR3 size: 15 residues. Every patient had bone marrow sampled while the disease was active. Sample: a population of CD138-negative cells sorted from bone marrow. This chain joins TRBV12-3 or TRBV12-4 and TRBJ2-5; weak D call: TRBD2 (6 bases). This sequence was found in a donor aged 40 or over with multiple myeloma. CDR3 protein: CASSFPNSGQETQYF. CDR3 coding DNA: TGTGCCAGCAGCTTCCCAAATAGCGGCCAAGAGACCCAGTACTTC.